The entry below gives a single T cell receptor (beta chain) sequence along with its context. Its target is unknown. The germline V gene has CDR1 DFQATT and CDR2 SNEGSKA (reference sequence). V lost 5 bases and J lost 5, with 14 bases in between. The CDR3 sequence is 13 residues long. The data belong to a study of CD8 T cells in Susac syndrome. Background on the study: Within the group of sequenced Susac syndrome patients, 5 or 6 had active disease and about eight were in remission.

The RNA, about 0.5 to 1 ug, was put through reverse transcription using random hexamers. An immunoSEQ multiplex PCR amplified TCR beta CDR3 over 54 Vbeta and 13 Jbeta. TCRdb re-called the immunoSEQ multiplex PCR reads through MiXCR, storing one row per CDR3 protein. The table has 150,000 to 160,000 distinct CDR3 sequences, 85% to 95% seen once. Notes on the study in general: When the CD4+ T cell repertoires of patients with Susac syndrome were examined, they did not show any clonal expansion.

High-throughput TCR beta sequencing covered peripheral CD8+ and CD4+ T cells. The sequenced sample consisted of CD4+ T cells from PBMCs. The gene calls are TRBV20-1 and TRBJ2-3; D is tentatively TRBD1 or TRBD2 (5 bases each). This clonotype was obtained from a human donor with Susac syndrome. DNA for the CDR3: TGCAGTGCTGCCGGTGGGGCGGGAGATACGCAGTATTTT. Its protein product is CSAAGGAGDTQYF.